These 19 T cell receptor beta chains were all obtained from the same sample, sequenced in a study of T cells in Graves' hyperthyroidism and ophthalmopathy. There were TCR beta CDR3 regions amplified from RNA transcripts. HTBI primers were the set used in a first-round RT-PCR of the TCR CDR3. TCRdb passed the multiplex PCR reads through MiXCR, listing each CDR3 protein once. The sample records 300,000 to 450,000 distinct CDR3 sequences, roughly an eighth being singletons. Specimen: blood. All receptors come from a woman between 18 and 29 years old with Graves' hyperthyroidism.

This clonotype was picked up many times. The V call is TRBV6-1, the J call TRBJ2-3; 12 nucleotides align to TRBD2. The CDR3 is 15 amino acids. J lost 5 bases, V lost 5 bases, and 5 bases had no gene match. CDR1 MNHNS and CDR2 SASEGT come from the germline V gene. CDR3 sequence (DNA): TGTGCCAGCAGTATTGGGACTAGCGGGCAAGATACGCAGTATTTT. It yields the protein CASSIGTSGQDTQYF.

V gene TRBV9 combines with J gene TRBJ1-2; D uncertain. The germline V gene has CDR1 SGDLS and CDR2 YYNGEE. The CDR3 has 16 residues. V lost 0 bases to trimming and J lost 8 bases, with 20 bases between them. CDR3 residues: CASSVGEGKSPFGYTF. As DNA, the CDR3 is TGTGCCAGCAGCGTAGGGGAGGGAAAATCCCCCTTCGGCTACACCTTC.

This clonotype showed up just a few times. The J gene is TRBJ2-7, the V gene TRBV5-4, with 11 bases identical to TRBD1. This CDR3 has 15 residues. The ends lost 2 bases at V and 3 bases at J; junction bases unmatched: 4. Germline CDR1 SGHNT, CDR2 YYREEE (reference sequence). Here the CDR3 reads CASSFTGTGGYEQYF. CDR3 in DNA: TGTGCCAGCAGCTTTACCGGGACAGGGGGCTACGAGCAGTACTTC.

This clonotype was seen repeatedly, ten times or more. The CDR3 region is CASSPLPVNTEAFF. DNA for the CDR3: TGTGCCAGCTCACCACTCCCTGTGAACACTGAAGCTTTCTTT. The chain is built from TRBV18 and TRBJ1-1; D remains ambiguous. Trimming pared 1 base from V and 0 bases from J, leaving 6 bases between. The CDR3 has 14 residues. Germline V CDR1 and CDR2: KGHSH, LQKENI.

At least ten counts were recorded for this clonotype. The rearrangement links TRBV6-5 to TRBJ2-3; TRBD1 agrees at 8 bases. V lost 2 bases to trimming and J lost 5 bases; unmatched junction nucleotides: 0. Germline V gives CDR1 MNHEY, CDR2 SVGAGI. This CDR3 has 13 residues. The CDR3 region is CASSYDRGDTQYF. CDR3 sequence (DNA): TGTGCCAGCAGTTACGACAGGGGAGATACGCAGTATTTT.

Only a few counts were recorded for this clonotype. V and J are TRBV29-1 and TRBJ2-7; D possibly corresponds to TRBD1 (6 bases). Germline V gives CDR1 SQVTM, CDR2 ANQGSEA. Trimming shortened V by 8 bases and J by 0 bases, and 14 bases separated the two germline ends. The CDR3 length is 13 residues. The CDR3, as DNA: TGCAGCACCCTGGACAGTTCCTCCTACGAGCAGTACTTC. It encodes CSTLDSSSYEQYF.

This clonotype was picked up many times. This chain links TRBV12-3 or TRBV12-4 with TRBJ2-7; D is perhaps TRBD1 (6 bases). The CDR3 is made up of 13 amino acids. V lost 6 bases and J 2 bases, leaving 11 bases between the germline ends. The CDR3 DNA is TGTGCCAGCAGGATGGGACAAACCTACGAGCAGTACTTC. Translated: CASRMGQTYEQYF.

The sample holds many counts of this clonotype. The chain links TRBV12-3 or TRBV12-4 to TRBJ2-5; no clear D gene. This CDR3 has 14 amino acids. With 5 bases removed from V and 2 bases from J, the gap between germline ends came to 12 bases. CDR3 sequence reads: CASSPTNSQETQYF. CDR3 sequence (DNA): TGTGCCAGCAGTCCCACTAACAGTCAAGAGACCCAGTACTTC.

In its sample, this clonotype was seen many times. V and J are TRBV5-6 and TRBJ1-2; unclear D gene. This CDR3 is 11 amino acids long. Per the germline V gene, CDR1 is SGHDT and CDR2 is YYEEEE. V was pared by 5 bases and J by 6 bases, with 8 bases between. CDR3 residues: CASRLMDGYTF. The CDR3 nucleotides read TGTGCCAGCAGGTTGATGGATGGCTACACCTTC. Full variable domain (remainder filled in from reference TRBV5-6 and TRBJ1-2): DAGVTQSPTHLIKTRGQQVTLRCSPKSGHDTVSWYQQALGQGPQFIFQYYEEEERQRGNFPDRFSGHQFPNYSSELNVNALLLGDSALYLCASRLMDGYTFGSGTRLTVV.

This clonotype was counted at least ten times. In DNA, the CDR3 is TGTGCCAGCAGTTCCCAGGGTACCTACAATGAGCAGTTCTTC. Its protein product is CASSSQGTYNEQFF. The chain joins TRBV27 to TRBJ2-1; the D gene is possibly TRBD1 (5 bases). This CDR3 has 14 residues. Per germline, CDR1 MNHEY and CDR2 SMNVEV (reference sequence). The V gene lost 4 bases and the J gene lost 2 bases, with 9 bases spanning the gap.

This clonotype came up many times. The chain is built from TRBV10-3 and TRBJ1-2, with 8 bases that match TRBD1. Germline loops: CDR1 ENHRY, CDR2 SYGVKD. The CDR3 is made up of 17 amino acids. Unmatched junction bases numbered 16, after V lost 10 bases and J lost 0 bases. Written as DNA, the CDR3 is TGTGCCACCTCTCCAGGACAGGGTAGGCCGACTAACTATGGCTACACCTTC. Translation gives CATSPGQGRPTNYGYTF.

This clonotype has a count of ten or more. V usage is TRBV20-1 and J usage is TRBJ1-1; D call uncertain. The CDR3 is 12 amino acids. Trimming shortened V by 0 bases and J by 3 bases, and 5 bases separated the two germline ends. Germline CDR1 reads DFQATT; CDR2 reads SNEGSKA (reference sequence). The CDR3 sequence: CSARDDDTEAFF. In DNA form, the CDR3 reads TGCAGTGCTAGAGATGATGACACTGAAGCTTTCTTT.

The chain links TRBV11-1 to TRBJ2-7; 11 nucleotides agree with TRBD1. Germline assignment: CDR1 SGHAT and CDR2 FQDESV (reference sequence). Unmatched junction bases numbered 7, after V lost 5 bases and J lost 7 bases. The CDR3 runs 14 residues. CDR3 coding DNA: TGTGCCAGCAGCCCCGGACAGGGGGCCGGTGAGCAGTACTTC. This sequence encodes CASSPGQGAGEQYF.

This clonotype was counted at least ten times. As DNA, the CDR3 is TGTGCCAGCAGATGGCAGGGGAATCAGCCCCAGCATTTT. Protein product: CASRWQGNQPQHF. V and J are TRBV6-1 and TRBJ1-5, with a possible D match to TRBD1 (6 bases). V was trimmed by 6 bases and J by 4 bases, leaving 10 bases between them. Germline assignment: CDR1 MNHNS and CDR2 SASEGT. CDR3 length: 13 amino acids.

The J gene is TRBJ2-7, the V gene TRBV6-1; TRBD1 is a possible D gene (6 bases). CDR1 is MNHNS and CDR2 is SASEGT in the germline V gene. V lost 6 bases, J lost 5 bases, and 17 bases lay in between. This CDR3 region has 14 residues. CDR3 sequence: CASSQQGNQDEQYF. DNA for the CDR3: TGTGCCAGCAGCCAACAGGGTAATCAGGACGAGCAGTACTTC.

This clonotype was counted between two and nine times. A single base separates this from a much larger clone, so it may be a read error. CDR3 sequence: CASSSGVRYHEQCF. The CDR3 nucleotides are TGTGCCAGCAGTTCGGGGGTTAGGTACCACGAGCAGTGCTTC. V is TRBV28 and J is TRBJ2-7; the D gene is possibly TRBD2 (6 bases). The CDR3 runs 14 residues. The germline V gene encodes CDR1 MDHEN and CDR2 SYDVKM.

This clonotype was picked up a small number of times. This chain connects TRBV25-1 to TRBJ1-4, with D unclear. Germline V gene lookup returns CDR1 MGHDK and CDR2 SYGVNS. This CDR3 is built from 13 residues. Deletions cut 4 bases from V and 3 bases from J, with 6 bases between. The CDR3 spells CASSASANEKLFF. The CDR3 DNA is TGTGCCAGCAGTGCATCGGCTAATGAAAAACTGTTTTTT.

This clonotype was observed at least ten times. In DNA, the CDR3 is TGTGCCATCACCCAACGCGGGGGGACCACAGATACGCAGTATTTT. Residues: CAITQRGGTTDTQYF. The rearrangement uses TRBV10-3 and TRBJ2-3; 8 nucleotides align to TRBD2. There are 15 residues in the CDR3. The germline CDR1 and CDR2 sequences are ENHRY and SYGVKD. With V trimmed by 7 bases and J by 2 bases, 8 bases remained unmatched.

The chain recombines TRBV20-1 with TRBJ2-3, with D hard to call. V lost 3 bases and J 1 base, leaving 17 bases between the germline ends. CDR1 and CDR2 from the germline V gene are DFQATT and SNEGSKA (reference sequence). The length of the CDR3 is 16 residues. CDR3 protein: CSASPPGAAGTDTQYF. The CDR3 nucleotides read TGCAGTGCTAGCCCCCCCGGCGCGGCGGGCACAGATACGCAGTATTTT.